The 24 T cell receptor beta chains given below trace back to one sample, sequenced in a study of MAIT cells during Salmonella Paratyphi A infection. Study-wide results and limits: MAIT TRBV usage was oligoclonal, favouring TRBV20 and TRBV6.

One entry per CDR3 protein, called by TCRdb with MiXCR from the 5' RACE reads. Of fewer than 650 distinct CDR3 sequences in the sample, roughly 33% were seen once. The time point here: before S. Paratyphi A challenge (baseline). Valpha7.2+ CD161+ T cells were sorted by flow cytometry as MAIT cells. No antigen has been assigned to these receptors. The sample was MAIT cells from blood, taken at the first sampling point of the challenge study. The receptor source for this set is a person aged 18-70 years who was deliberately infected with Salmonella Paratyphi A in a paratyphoid fever challenge study.

This clonotype turned up a few times. The chain employs TRBV10-2 and TRBJ2-2; D is unresolved. Trimming left V 2 bases short and J 3 bases short, with 4 bases between. Per germline, CDR1 WSHSY and CDR2 SAAADI. CDR3 length: 13 residues. CDR3 sequence (DNA): TGCGCCAGCAGTGAGCGGGACACCGGGGAGCTGTTTTTT. Translating gives CASSERDTGELFF.

On this clonotype: Sequence at one end of the junction differs from germline and may be a read error. The chain employs TRBV20-1 and TRBJ2-5; D may be TRBD1 or TRBD2 (5 bases each). Germline V gives CDR1 DFQATT, CDR2 SNEGSKA (reference sequence). This CDR3 comprises 15 residues. In DNA, the CDR3 is TGTAGTGCTAGAAGAGGGCTGGGGGACCAAGAGACCCAGTACTTC. Translated, it gives CSARRGLGDQETQYF.

The chain couples TRBV20-1 to TRBJ2-7, with 8 bases fitting TRBD2. Germline V gene lookup returns CDR1 DFQATT and CDR2 SNEGSKA (reference sequence). The CDR3 contains 15 residues. V was clipped by 0 bases and J by 6 bases; unmatched bases: 10. In nucleotides, the CDR3 is TGCAGTGCTAGAGATCCGAAGCGGGAGACAAGCGAGCAGTACTTC. This sequence encodes CSARDPKRETSEQYF.

This clonotype is termed medium-sized. The J gene is TRBJ1-1, the V gene TRBV20-1; D not resolved. V was trimmed by 0 bases and J by 3 bases, leaving 11 bases between them. Germline V gene data show CDR1 as DFQATT and CDR2 as SNEGSKA (reference sequence). The CDR3 contains 14 residues. The CDR3 DNA sequence: TGCAGTGCTAGAGAAGATTCGGGCCACACTGAAGCTTTCTTT. Translation: CSAREDSGHTEAFF.

This clonotype was recorded only once. A clone one base away is much larger, so this may be a read error. This chain links TRBV7-3 with TRBJ2-1, with no clear D. Germline V gene sequence: CDR1 SGHTA, CDR2 FQGTGA. This CDR3 region has 13 residues. V lost 5 bases and J 4 bases, leaving 9 bases between the germline ends. CDR3 residues: CASSPVGYNEQFF. Written as DNA, the CDR3 is TGTGCCAGCAGCCCTGTGGGTTACAATGAGCAGTTCTTC.

A note on this clonotype: The limits of the CDR3 on the DNA are not certain, so only TCRdb's listed CDR3 is given. This chain links TRBV6-4 with TRBJ2-2; TRBD1 is the table's D call and was not checked against the DNA. The CDR3 contains 15 residues when both ends are counted. The germline CDR1 and CDR2 sequences are MRHNA and SNTAGT. The CDR3 loop reads CASSDSTGEAVSCFF.

The chain recombines TRBV11-2 with TRBJ2-1; TRBD2 aligns across 11 bases. Germline V gene data show CDR1 as SGHAT and CDR2 as FQNNGV. With V trimmed by 0 bases and J by 4 bases, 8 bases remained unmatched. This CDR3 is built from 18 residues. Here the CDR3 reads CASSLDRMVAGGYNEQFF. Written as DNA, the CDR3 is TGTGCCAGCAGCTTAGACCGAATGGTAGCGGGAGGGTACAATGAGCAGTTCTTC.

The CDR3 loop is CSARGQGDTEAFF. CDR3 bases: TGCAGTGCTAGAGGACAGGGGGACACTGAAGCTTTCTTT. The chain couples TRBV20-1 to TRBJ1-1, with TRBD1 identical over 9 bases. With 1 base clipped from V and 3 bases from J, the junction kept 0 bases outside the gene matches. Looked up from germline, CDR1 is DFQATT and CDR2 is SNEGSKA (reference sequence). The CDR3 sequence is 13 residues long.

This sequence joins TRBV6-2 or TRBV6-3 and TRBJ1-5, with a weak D call TRBD1 (6 bases). Trimming took off 5 bases at V and 6 bases at J, with 14 bases between the two ends. The CDR3 runs to 14 residues. Germline V lookup: CDR1 MNHEY, CDR2 SVGEGT. CDR3 protein: CASSIGRGGQPQHF. As DNA, the CDR3 is TGTGCCAGCAGTATCGGCAGAGGGGGTCAGCCCCAGCATTTT.

This clonotype is judged medium-sized. V is TRBV20-1 and J is TRBJ2-7, with D perhaps TRBD1 (6 bases). Germline V gene data show CDR1 as DFQATT and CDR2 as SNEGSKA (reference sequence). The CDR3 has 15 residues. The V and J ends lost 2 bases and 7 bases respectively, with 21 bases between them. For the CDR3, the DNA is TGCAGTGCTAGACTCCAGGCAGGGGAGATGGAAGAGCAGTACTTC. Translating gives CSARLQAGEMEEQYF.

On this clonotype: At one boundary the junction diverges from the germline segment, which might be a read error. The chain uses TRBV20-1 and TRBJ2-1; unclear D gene. The CDR3 spans 12 residues. Germline CDR1 is DFQATT and CDR2 is SNEGSKA (reference sequence). The CDR3 is CSARRLDNERFF. The CDR3 nucleotides read TGCAGTGCTAGACGACTTGACAATGAGCGGTTCTTC.

The J gene is TRBJ2-3, the V gene TRBV6-4; a weak D match, TRBD2 (5 bases). Germline CDR1 reads MRHNA; CDR2 reads SNTAGT. The V end lost 2 bases, the J end lost 6 bases, and 12 bases lay between the germline ends. This CDR3 has 14 residues. The CDR3 coding sequence is TGTGCCAGCAGTGACCTAGCTGATCCTGATACGCAGTATTTT. This codes for CASSDLADPDTQYF.

In the case of this clonotype: Germline and junction disagree at one end, which may indicate a read error. The rearrangement joins TRBV7-3 to TRBJ2-1, with TRBD2 identical over 9 bases. This CDR3 is built from 14 residues. Per the germline V gene, CDR1 is SGHTA and CDR2 is FQGTGA. The CDR3 spells CATSRGLATDEQVF. The CDR3 bases are TGTGCCACCAGCAGAGGACTAGCGACAGATGAGCAGGTCTTC.

The chain has TRBV6-9 and TRBJ2-5; D gene uncertain. Trimming took 5 bases from V and 0 from J, leaving 16 bases between them. The CDR3 contains 16 residues. Germline CDR1 and CDR2: MNHGY and SVAAGI. CDR3 in DNA: TGTGCCAGCAGTCTAAACCTCAGGACCTACCAAGAGACCCAGTACTTC. Its translation is CASSLNLRTYQETQYF.

The J gene is TRBJ2-7, the V gene TRBV6-4; 8 nucleotides match TRBD2. The CDR3 contains 16 residues. Germline CDR1 and CDR2: MRHNA and SNTAGT. V dropped 4 bases and J dropped 7; count of bases not matched to a gene: 15. CDR3 sequence (DNA): TGTGCCAGCAGTGCTAGGGGGAGCGGGAGTGCGGAAGAGCAGTACTTC. This encodes CASSARGSGSAEEQYF.

The rearrangement uses TRBV20-1 and TRBJ2-1, with D perhaps matching TRBD2 (6 bases). The V end was cut by 6 bases, the J end by 8 bases, with 17 bases between. Per germline, CDR1 DFQATT and CDR2 SNEGSKA (reference sequence). The CDR3 runs to 13 residues. The CDR3 sequence is CSAGTSLYHEQFF. The CDR3 DNA sequence: TGCAGTGCGGGGACTTCTCTTTACCATGAGCAGTTCTTC.

Turning to this clonotype: One junction end disagrees with the germline gene, perhaps due to a read error. V usage is TRBV6-4 and J usage is TRBJ2-3; 8 bases map to TRBD2. Per the germline V gene, CDR1 is MRHNA and CDR2 is SNTAGT. The CDR3 extends over 15 amino acids. This CDR3 is CASSEMSGSGDTQYW. The CDR3 DNA sequence: TGTGCCAGCAGTGAGATGAGCGGGAGTGGAGATACGCAGTATTGG.

V usage is TRBV20-1 and J usage is TRBJ2-7; perhaps TRBD2 as D (5 bases). CDR3 length: 15 amino acids. Germline V CDR1 and CDR2: DFQATT, SNEGSKA (reference sequence). Trimming removed 6 bases at V and 0 bases at J, with 18 bases between. As DNA, the CDR3 is TGCAGTGCCTCCCCCGGACTGGTTAGCTCCTACGAGCAGTACTTC. It codes for CSASPGLVSSYEQYF.

The chain links TRBV20-1 to TRBJ2-7, with D perhaps TRBD2 (6 bases). The CDR3 sequence is 14 residues long. CDR1 and CDR2 from the germline V gene are DFQATT and SNEGSKA (reference sequence). Between the trimmed V and J ends, which lost 6 bases and 2 bases, there was a span of 17 bases. The CDR3: CSARLAEGTYEQYF. The CDR3 DNA is TGCAGTGCCCGATTGGCGGAGGGTACCTACGAGCAGTACTTC.

The CDR3 DNA reads TGTGCCAGCAGCCTCACAGGGAACGAGCAGTACTTC. Translation gives CASSLTGNEQYF. This sequence joins TRBV7-9 and TRBJ2-7; perhaps TRBD1 as D (6 bases). The V end lost 5 bases, the J end lost 5 bases, and 10 bases lay between the germline ends. Germline V gene sequence: CDR1 SEHNR, CDR2 FQNEAQ (reference sequence). This CDR3 has 12 residues. Complete variable domain (other parts from reference TRBV7-9 and TRBJ2-7): DTGVSQNPRHKITKRGQNVTFRCDPISEHNRLYWYRQTLGQGPEFLTYFQNEAQLEKSRLLSDRFSAERPKGSFSTLEIQRTEQGDSAMYLCASSLTGNEQYFGPGTRLTVT.

This clonotype was seen a few times. The chain couples TRBV6-4 to TRBJ2-2; 9 bases are a match to TRBD2. The J segment lost 6 bases and the V segment lost 6 bases, leaving 11 bases of the junction unmatched. The CDR3 spans 16 residues. The germline V gene encodes CDR1 MRHNA and CDR2 SNTAGT. In DNA, the CDR3 is TGTGCCAGCAGCCAACAGGGAGCGGGAGGATCCGGGGAGCTGTTTTTT. This encodes CASSQQGAGGSGELFF.

V and J are TRBV4-3 and TRBJ1-3; no reliable D call. Germline V lookup: CDR1 LGHNA, CDR2 YSLEER. The CDR3 spans 15 residues. The V and J ends lost 5 bases and 0 bases respectively, with 11 bases between them. CDR3 coding DNA: TGCGCCAGCAGCTCACTGAGGCACTCTGGAAACACCATATATTTT. Its translation is CASSSLRHSGNTIYF.

In its sample, this clonotype ranks as hyperexpanded. The V and J genes are TRBV10-2 and TRBJ2-2, with 8 positions matching TRBD1. After removal of 5 bases from V and 7 bases from J, the junction contained 12 bases not matched to a gene. From germline, CDR1 is WSHSY and CDR2 SAAADI. CDR3 size: 16 residues. The chain's CDR3 is CASSPSADRGGGELFF. The CDR3 nucleotides are TGCGCCAGCAGTCCTTCCGCCGACAGGGGAGGCGGGGAGCTGTTTTTT.

V is TRBV20-1 and J is TRBJ2-1, with D perhaps given as TRBD1 or TRBD2 (7 bases each). Trimming removed 7 bases at V and 2 bases at J, with 18 bases between. The CDR3 is 15 residues long. CDR1 is DFQATT, CDR2 SNEGSKA, per germline (reference sequence). In DNA, the CDR3 is TGCAGTGACGGGACCTCAGGGGGGGCCTACAATGAGCAGTTCTTC. Its translation: CSDGTSGGAYNEQFF.